This entry concerns a single T cell receptor beta chain. Its antigen remains unidentified. CDR3 length: 14 residues. After removal of 0 bases from V and 7 bases from J, the junction contained 2 bases not matched to a gene. Germline CDR1 SGHRS, CDR2 YFSETQ. Partitioning of CD4+ cells yielded a CD45RA+ naive subset and a CD45RA-negative memory subset. The sample comes from a study of shared clonotypes between healthy human individuals. Study-level results: Clonotype sharing across a few donors was observed for around 4.5% of naive CD4 clonotypes. Blood was the sole source, and tissue repertoires probably differ.

When replicate PCRs were run on sorted subsets, they used 200 ng DNA, 30,000 to 35,000 T cell genomes. Only in-frame clones appear in the TCRdb table, and some are missing; sequencing was by immunoSEQ multiplex PCR. Here the sample spans about 1.5 million clones, approximately 98% being singletons. Material for sequencing was naive CD4+ T cells sorted from blood. The subset denotes: CD45RA+ positively selected. This TCR was sampled from a man aged 25-45 years in good health. This chain links TRBV5-1 with TRBJ1-4, with 8 bases lining up with TRBD1. In nucleotides, the CDR3 is TGCGCCAGCAGCTTGGACAGGGGGACTGAAAAACTGTTTTTT. This gives the protein CASSLDRGTEKLFF.